This T cell receptor beta chain was obtained from a study of cytomegalovirus exposure and HLA in healthy donors. V dropped 3 bases and J dropped 7 bases, with 7 bases sitting between them. The CDR3 runs 13 residues. The germline gives CDR1 MNHNS, CDR2 SASEGT. Use of 60 Vbeta and 13 Jbeta primers characterized the PCR. Here immunoSEQ multiplex PCR was the method, and the copy in TCRdb shows in-frame clones only, minus some. Of roughly 150,000 clones in the sample, 73% are singletons; the top ten hold 1.5% to 2%. Whole-study results and caveats: An Asian-associated ancestry cluster reportedly showed fewer N-insertions than the approximately 600-donor mean in a later analysis. Some 150 TCR beta chains were listed as cytomegalovirus-associated.

Remarks on this clone: The target antigen is unknown.

Sequenced material: PBMCs. This chain links TRBV6-1 with TRBJ1-6; no reliable D call. This receptor was identified in a woman aged 18-29 years in good health and CMV-seronegative. CDR3 region: CASSERENSPLHF. The CDR3 region has the DNA TGTGCCAGCAGTGAGAGGGAAAATTCACCCCTCCACTTT.